This TCR beta chain is drawn from a study of T cell responses to AZD1222 COVID-19 vaccine. In regard to this clone: Its antigen is undetermined.

Study-wide results and caveats: Most donors were white British, females outnumbered males, and clonal diversity was possibly underestimated. Sampling that yielded the repertoires occurred only after the peak T cell response.

Using immunoSEQ multiplex PCR, the repertoire was profiled, and TCRdb retains in-frame clones only, with some absent. The sample contains tens of thousands of clones, about three quarters of which appear only once. This specimen was peripheral blood, taken on day 0 of AZD1222 vaccination. This TCR derives from an adult in good health.

The CDR3 sequence: CASGLAGFVKNIQYF. In nucleotides, the CDR3 is TGTGCCAGCGGCCTAGCGGGGTTCGTCAAAAACATTCAGTACTTC. The chain combines TRBV6-4 with TRBJ2-4; 9 bases are a match to TRBD2. Germline values: CDR1 MRHNA, CDR2 SNTAGT. With V trimmed by 8 bases and J by 3 bases, 8 bases remained unmatched. The CDR3 extends over 15 amino acids.